The 10 T cell receptor beta chains presented below share a single source sample, sequenced in a study of CD8 T cells in ankylosing spondylitis. Study-wide points: What seemed typical of ankylosing spondylitis blood was a TCR beta motif built from 7 or 8 highly homologous variants.

TCRdb re-analysed the 5' RACE reads in MiXCR, keeping a single row per CDR3 protein. The sample records about 130,000 distinct CDR3 sequences, 15% to 20% being singletons. These receptors' targets are unknown. The sequenced sample was blood, either unsorted or a sorted T cell fraction (not recorded which). All receptors derive from a male donor with ankylosing spondylitis.

By its share, this clonotype is medium-sized. The gene calls are TRBV29-1 and TRBJ1-1, with D unresolved. The V and J ends lost 7 bases and 1 base respectively, with 7 bases between them. The CDR3 sequence is 11 residues long. Germline CDR1 and CDR2: SQVTM and ANQGSEA. The CDR3, as DNA: TGCAGCGGCCACTGGAACACTGAAGCTTTCTTT. It specifies CSGHWNTEAFF.

The CDR3: CASRAGVRETQYF. In DNA, the CDR3 is TGTGCCAGTCGAGCGGGAGTAAGGGAGACCCAGTACTTC. The chain carries TRBV7-9 and TRBJ2-5, with TRBD2 matching 8 bases. The CDR3 loop spans 13 amino acids. Germline V gene lookup returns CDR1 SEHNR and CDR2 FQNEAQ (reference sequence). V lost 9 bases to trimming and J lost 5 bases; unmatched junction nucleotides: 8.

Only a few counts were recorded for this clonotype. The genes are TRBV9 and TRBJ2-1, with a weak D call TRBD1 (6 bases). CDR3 size: 15 residues. With 3 bases removed from V and 9 bases from J, the gap between germline ends came to 19 bases. Germline V gives CDR1 SGDLS, CDR2 YYNGEE. This CDR3 is CASSDTGTLVSEQFF. In nucleotides, the CDR3 is TGTGCCAGCAGCGACACCGGGACACTAGTCAGTGAGCAGTTCTTC.

This clonotype was seen more than once but under ten times. CDR3: CASSFTGGGTDTQYF. The CDR3 coding sequence is TGTGCCAGCAGCTTTACAGGGGGGGGCACAGATACGCAGTATTTT. The chain combines TRBV7-3 with TRBJ2-3, with D maybe TRBD1 (8 bases). Germline CDR1 reads SGHTA; CDR2 reads FQGTGA. V was shortened by 3 bases and J by 1 base, with 11 bases between the two germline ends. The CDR3 loop spans 15 amino acids.

This clonotype was counted a few times. J is TRBJ2-7 and V is TRBV7-9; D possibly corresponds to TRBD1 (6 bases). The CDR3 contains 14 residues. Trimming shortened V by 1 base and J by 6 bases, and 13 bases separated the two germline ends. Germline CDR1 reads SEHNR; CDR2 reads FQNEAQ (reference sequence). The CDR3 here is CASSLGGLRAEQYF. In DNA, the CDR3 is TGTGCCAGCAGCTTAGGGGGGCTTCGCGCCGAGCAGTACTTC. Filled out from reference TRBV7-9 and TRBJ2-7, the complete variable domain reads DTGVSQNPRHKITKRGQNVTFRCDPISEHNRLYWYRQTLGQGPEFLTYFQNEAQLEKSRLLSDRFSAERPKGSFSTLEIQRTEQGDSAMYLCASSLGGLRAEQYFGPGTRLTVT.

The chain has TRBV7-8 and TRBJ2-2; D is ambiguous. The CDR3 loop spans 13 amino acids. V gave up 1 base and J gave up 7 bases, with 7 bases separating them. Germline lookup yields CDR1 SGHVS and CDR2 FQNEAQ. In DNA, the CDR3 is TGTGCCAGCAGCTTAGTCGGCGGCGGGGAGCTGTTTTTT. Translation: CASSLVGGGELFF. The full variable domain, in which reference TRBV7-8 and TRBJ2-2 provide the parts outside the CDR3, is GAGVSQSPRYKVAKRGQDVALRCDPISGHVSLFWYQQALGQGPEFLTYFQNEAQLDKSGLPSDRFFAERPEGSVSTLKIQRTQQEDSAVYLCASSLVGGGELFFGEGSRLTVL.

This clonotype appeared a single time. J is TRBJ2-7 and V is TRBV6-1; no reliable D call. Germline V gene data show CDR1 as MNHNS and CDR2 as SASEGT. The V and J ends lost 6 bases and 3 bases respectively, with 21 bases between them. The length of the CDR3 is 16 residues. CDR3 coding DNA: TGTGCCAGCAGAGAGGCCACCCGGGCAGGCCTCTACGAGCAGTACTTC. Translating it yields CASREATRAGLYEQYF.

This clonotype was seen ten or more times. This sequence joins TRBV28 and TRBJ1-5; 7 bases agree with TRBD1. V lost 6 bases to trimming and J lost 5 bases; unmatched junction nucleotides: 7. The germline gives CDR1 MDHEN, CDR2 SYDVKM. This CDR3 has 14 residues. The CDR3 bases are TGTGCCAGCAGCCGGACAGGTGACGATCAGCCCCAGCATTTT. Protein: CASSRTGDDQPQHF.

The chain couples TRBV9 to TRBJ2-7; D is ambiguous. With 4 bases removed from V and 1 base from J, the gap between germline ends came to 15 bases. CDR3 size: 15 residues. Germline CDR1 reads SGDLS; CDR2 reads YYNGEE. CDR3 sequence reads: CASSPRGLRSYEQYF. The CDR3 bases are TGTGCCAGCAGCCCTAGAGGCCTCCGGTCCTACGAGCAGTACTTC.

This clonotype showed up many times. V gene TRBV15 combines with J gene TRBJ1-1, with unresolved D. Germline CDR1 LNHNV, CDR2 YYDKDF (reference sequence). The V and J ends lost 0 bases and 6 bases respectively, with 14 bases between them. The CDR3 has 15 amino acids. The CDR3 nucleotides read TGTGCCACCAGCAGAGATATCGGGCTCCTTTCTGAAGCTTTCTTT. It yields the protein CATSRDIGLLSEAFF.